The rows below give T cell receptor beta chains drawn from one sample of a study of CD8 T cells in ankylosing spondylitis. TCRdb called the 5' RACE reads again in MiXCR, with one record for every CDR3 protein. There are a few hundred thousand distinct CDR3 sequences in the sample; 20% to 25% occur only once, and around 12% lies in the top ten. Material for sequencing was blood, either unsorted or a sorted T cell fraction (not recorded which). The receptors come from a male donor with ankylosing spondylitis or in good health (not recorded which). Each CDR3 is given with its conserved first and last residue.

v_gene	j_gene	CDR3aa
TRBV28	TRBJ2-1	CASTPGTGINNEQFF
TRBV29-1	TRBJ2-1	CSVKIGNEQFF
TRBV12-2	TRBJ2-3	CASRLALSKQSGCVLTDTQYF
TRBV4-1	TRBJ2-1	CASSQGLWGYNEQFF
TRBV12-3/TRBV12-4	TRBJ1-2	CASRYLGGGSYGYTF
TRBV29-1	TRBJ2-3	CSVTEGGTDTQYF
TRBV27	TRBJ2-7	CASRPTGGFYEQYF
TRBV7-9	TRBJ2-7	CASTWSSYEQYF
TRBV12-3/TRBV12-4	TRBJ2-2	CASSLVAGDGELFF
TRBV13	TRBJ2-1	CASSLDLARDEQFF
TRBV12-3/TRBV12-4	TRBJ1-4	CASRTGGYEKLFF
TRBV20-1	TRBJ2-1	CSASDRGLGSNEQFF